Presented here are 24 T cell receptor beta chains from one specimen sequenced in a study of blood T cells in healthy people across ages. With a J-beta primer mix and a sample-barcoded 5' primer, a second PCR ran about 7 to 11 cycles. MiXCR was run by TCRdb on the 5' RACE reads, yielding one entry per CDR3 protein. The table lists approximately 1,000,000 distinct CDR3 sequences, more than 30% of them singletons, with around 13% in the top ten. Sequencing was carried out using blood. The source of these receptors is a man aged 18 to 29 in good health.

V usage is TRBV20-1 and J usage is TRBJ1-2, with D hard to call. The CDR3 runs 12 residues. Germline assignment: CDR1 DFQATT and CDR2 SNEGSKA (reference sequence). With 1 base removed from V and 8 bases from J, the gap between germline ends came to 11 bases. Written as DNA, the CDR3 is TGCAGTGCTAGAGTGGTGGTAGAAGGCTACACCTTC. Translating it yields CSARVVVEGYTF.

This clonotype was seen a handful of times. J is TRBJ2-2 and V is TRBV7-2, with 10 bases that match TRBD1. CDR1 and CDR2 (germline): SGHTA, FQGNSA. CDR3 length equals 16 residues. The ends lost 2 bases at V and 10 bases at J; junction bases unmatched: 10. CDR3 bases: TGTGCCAGCAGCTTAAGGCGGACAGGGGGTAGAATGGAGCTGTTTTTT. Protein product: CASSLRRTGGRMELFF.

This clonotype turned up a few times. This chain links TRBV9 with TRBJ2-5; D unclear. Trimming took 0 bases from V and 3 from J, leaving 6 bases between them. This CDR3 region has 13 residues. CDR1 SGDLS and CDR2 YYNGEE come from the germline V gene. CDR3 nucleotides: TGTGCCAGCAGCGTAGCGGTAGAAGAGACCCAGTACTTC. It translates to CASSVAVEETQYF. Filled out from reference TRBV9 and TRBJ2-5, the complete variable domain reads DSGVTQTPKHLITATGQRVTLRCSPRSGDLSVYWYQQSLDQGLQFLIQYYNGEERAKGNILERFSAQQFPDLHSELNLSSLELGDSALYFCASSVAVEETQYFGPGTRLLVL.

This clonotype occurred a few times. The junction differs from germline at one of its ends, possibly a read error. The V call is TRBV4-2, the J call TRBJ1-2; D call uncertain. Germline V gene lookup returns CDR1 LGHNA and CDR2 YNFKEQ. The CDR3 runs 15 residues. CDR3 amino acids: CASSQDGGGNYGYIF. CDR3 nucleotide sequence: TGTGCCAGTAGCCAAGATGGCGGCGGAAACTATGGCTACATCTTC.

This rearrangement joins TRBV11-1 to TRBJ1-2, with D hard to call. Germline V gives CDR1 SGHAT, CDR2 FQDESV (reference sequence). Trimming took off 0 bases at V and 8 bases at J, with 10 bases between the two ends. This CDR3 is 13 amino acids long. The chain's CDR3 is CASSLAGLEGYTF. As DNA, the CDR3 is TGTGCCAGCAGCTTAGCGGGCCTGGAGGGCTACACCTTC.

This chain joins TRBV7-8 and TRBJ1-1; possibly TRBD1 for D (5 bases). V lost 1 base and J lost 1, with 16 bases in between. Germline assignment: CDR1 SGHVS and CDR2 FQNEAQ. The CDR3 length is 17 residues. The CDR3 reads CASSLGWGRDQNTEAFF. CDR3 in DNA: TGTGCCAGCAGCTTAGGTTGGGGCAGGGATCAGAACACTGAAGCTTTCTTT.

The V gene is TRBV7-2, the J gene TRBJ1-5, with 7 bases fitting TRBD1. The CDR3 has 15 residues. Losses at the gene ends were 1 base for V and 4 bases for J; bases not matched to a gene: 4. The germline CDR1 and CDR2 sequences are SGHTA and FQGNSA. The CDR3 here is CASSLVGTENQPQHF. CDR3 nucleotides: TGTGCCAGCAGCTTAGTAGGGACAGAAAATCAGCCCCAGCATTTT.

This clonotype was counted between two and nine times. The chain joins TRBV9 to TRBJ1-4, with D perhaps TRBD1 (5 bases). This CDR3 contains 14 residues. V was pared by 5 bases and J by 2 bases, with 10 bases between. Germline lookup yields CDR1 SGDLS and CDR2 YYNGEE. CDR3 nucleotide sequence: TGTGCCAGCAGTGGTGGGGGGACTAATGAAAAACTGTTTTTT. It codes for CASSGGGTNEKLFF.

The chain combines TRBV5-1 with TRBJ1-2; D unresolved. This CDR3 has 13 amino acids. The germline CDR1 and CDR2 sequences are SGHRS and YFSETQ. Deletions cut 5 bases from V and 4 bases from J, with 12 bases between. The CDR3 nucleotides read TGCGCCAGCAGGGAGACAACGACCTATGGCTACACCTTC. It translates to CASRETTTYGYTF.

The CDR3, as DNA: TGTGCCAGTAATAGGGGTGTGGCATTCGAAACTTTCTTT. It encodes CASNRGVAFETFF. V usage is TRBV19 and J usage is TRBJ1-1, with D possibly being TRBD1 (5 bases). Per germline, CDR1 LNHDA and CDR2 SQIVND (reference sequence). The V end was cut by 7 bases, the J end by 12 bases, with 21 bases between. The CDR3 runs to 13 residues.

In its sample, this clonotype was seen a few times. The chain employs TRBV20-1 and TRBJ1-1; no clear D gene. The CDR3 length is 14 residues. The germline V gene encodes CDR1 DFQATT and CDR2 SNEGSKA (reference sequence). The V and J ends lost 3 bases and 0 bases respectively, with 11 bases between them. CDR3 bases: TGCAGTGCTAGGATCGGCGGAATGAACACTGAAGCTTTCTTT. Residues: CSARIGGMNTEAFF.

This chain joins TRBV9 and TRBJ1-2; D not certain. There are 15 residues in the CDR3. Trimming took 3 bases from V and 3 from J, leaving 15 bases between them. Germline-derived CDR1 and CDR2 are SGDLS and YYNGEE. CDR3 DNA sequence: TGTGCCAGCAGCGCCGGACGATCTAGGGACTATGGCTACACCTTC. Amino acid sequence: CASSAGRSRDYGYTF. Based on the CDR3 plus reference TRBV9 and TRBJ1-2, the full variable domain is DSGVTQTPKHLITATGQRVTLRCSPRSGDLSVYWYQQSLDQGLQFLIQYYNGEERAKGNILERFSAQQFPDLHSELNLSSLELGDSALYFCASSAGRSRDYGYTFGSGTRLTVV.

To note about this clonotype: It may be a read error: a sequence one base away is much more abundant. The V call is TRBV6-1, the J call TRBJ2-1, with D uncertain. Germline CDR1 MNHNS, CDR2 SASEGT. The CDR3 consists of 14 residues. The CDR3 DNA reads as TGTGCCGGCAGCCTAGTGACGGCGGACAATGAGCAGTTCTTC. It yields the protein CAGSLVTADNEQFF.

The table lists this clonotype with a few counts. The chain's CDR3 is CASSQVQPSYNEQFF. CDR3 bases: TGTGCCAGCAGCCAAGTACAGCCATCCTACAATGAGCAGTTCTTC. The chain combines TRBV4-2 with TRBJ2-1, with D hard to call. The CDR3 spans 15 residues. Per the germline V gene, CDR1 is LGHNA and CDR2 is YNFKEQ. The V gene lost 1 base and the J gene lost 1 base, with 8 bases spanning the gap.

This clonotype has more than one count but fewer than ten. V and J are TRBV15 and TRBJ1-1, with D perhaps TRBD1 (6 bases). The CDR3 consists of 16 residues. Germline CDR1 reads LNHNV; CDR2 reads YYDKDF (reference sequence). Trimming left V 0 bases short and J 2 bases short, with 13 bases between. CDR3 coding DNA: TGTGCCACCAGCAGAGATCGGGGCAGGGGAAACACTGAAGCTTTCTTT. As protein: CATSRDRGRGNTEAFF. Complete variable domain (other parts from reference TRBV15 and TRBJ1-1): DAMVIQNPRYQVTQFGKPVTLSCSQTLNHNVMYWYQQKSSQAPKLLFHYYDKDFNNEADTPDNFQSRRPNTSFCFLDIRSPGLGDTAMYLCATSRDRGRGNTEAFFGQGTRLTVV.

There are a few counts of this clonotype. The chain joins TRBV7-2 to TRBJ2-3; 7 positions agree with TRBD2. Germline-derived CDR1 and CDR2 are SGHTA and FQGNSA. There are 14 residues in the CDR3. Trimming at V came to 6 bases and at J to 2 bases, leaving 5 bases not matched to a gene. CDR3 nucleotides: TGTGCCAGCAGACAAACTAGCGACACAGATACGCAGTATTTT. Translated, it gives CASRQTSDTDTQYF.

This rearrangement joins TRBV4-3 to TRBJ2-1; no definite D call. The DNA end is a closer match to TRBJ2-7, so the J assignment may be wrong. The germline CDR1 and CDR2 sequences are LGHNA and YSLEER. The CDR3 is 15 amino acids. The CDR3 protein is CASSQDIGAYNEQYF. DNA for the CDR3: TGCGCCAGCAGCCAAGATATCGGAGCCTACAATGAGCAGTACTTC.

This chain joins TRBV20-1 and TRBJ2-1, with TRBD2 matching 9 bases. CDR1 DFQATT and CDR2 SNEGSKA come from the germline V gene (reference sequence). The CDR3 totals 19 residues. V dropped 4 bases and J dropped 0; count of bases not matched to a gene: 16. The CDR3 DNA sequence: TGCAGTGCTATTGGTAGCGGGGGAACTACCCTAAGCTCCTACAATGAGCAGTTCTTC. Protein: CSAIGSGGTTLSSYNEQFF.

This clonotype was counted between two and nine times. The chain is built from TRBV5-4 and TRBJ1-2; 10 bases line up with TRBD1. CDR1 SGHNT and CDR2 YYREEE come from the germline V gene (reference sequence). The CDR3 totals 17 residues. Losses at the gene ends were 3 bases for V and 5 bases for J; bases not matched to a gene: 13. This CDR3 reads CASSSYTRQGASYGYTF. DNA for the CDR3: TGTGCCAGCAGCTCCTACACCAGACAGGGGGCTTCGTATGGCTACACCTTC. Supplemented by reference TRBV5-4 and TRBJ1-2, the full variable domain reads ETGVTQSPTHLIKTRGQQVTLRCSSQSGHNTVSWYQQALGQGPQFIFQYYREEENGRGNFPPRFSGLQFPNYSSELNVNALELDDSALYLCASSSYTRQGASYGYTFGSGTRLTVV.

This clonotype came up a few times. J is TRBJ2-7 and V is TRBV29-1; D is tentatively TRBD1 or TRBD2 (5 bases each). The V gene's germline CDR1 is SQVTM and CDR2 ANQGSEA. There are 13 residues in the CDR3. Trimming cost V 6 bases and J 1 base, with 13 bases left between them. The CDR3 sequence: CSVPGTGSYEQYF. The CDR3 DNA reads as TGCAGCGTCCCAGGGACCGGTTCCTACGAGCAGTACTTC.

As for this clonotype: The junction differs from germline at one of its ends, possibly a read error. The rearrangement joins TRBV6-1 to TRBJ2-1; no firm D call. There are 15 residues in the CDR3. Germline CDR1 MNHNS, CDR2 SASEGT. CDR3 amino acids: CGSSDPQTGYDEQFF. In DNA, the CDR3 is TGTGGCAGCAGTGATCCGCAGACCGGGTACGATGAGCAGTTCTTC.

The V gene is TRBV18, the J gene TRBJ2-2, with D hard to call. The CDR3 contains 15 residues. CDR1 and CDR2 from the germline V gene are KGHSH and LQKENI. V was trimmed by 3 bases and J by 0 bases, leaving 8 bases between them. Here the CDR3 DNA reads TGTGCCAGCTCACCGAAACAGACGAACACCGGGGAGCTGTTTTTT. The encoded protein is CASSPKQTNTGELFF.

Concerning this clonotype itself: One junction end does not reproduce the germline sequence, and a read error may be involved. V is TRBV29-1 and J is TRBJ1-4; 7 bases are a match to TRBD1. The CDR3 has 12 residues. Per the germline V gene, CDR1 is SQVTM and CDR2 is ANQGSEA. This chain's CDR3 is CSATGTDEKLLF. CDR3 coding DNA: TGCAGCGCGACAGGGACGGATGAAAAACTGCTTTTT.

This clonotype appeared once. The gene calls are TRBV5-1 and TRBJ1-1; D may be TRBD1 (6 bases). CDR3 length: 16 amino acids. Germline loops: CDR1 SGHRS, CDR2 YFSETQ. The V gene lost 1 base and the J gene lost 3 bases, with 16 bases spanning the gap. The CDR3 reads CASSLLLRAGDTEAFF. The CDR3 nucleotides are TGCGCCAGCAGCTTGCTCCTGCGGGCAGGGGACACTGAAGCTTTCTTT.